Listed below are T cell receptor beta chains from one sample, sequenced in a study of blood T cells in healthy people across ages. TCRdb used MiXCR to reprocess the 5' RACE reads, holding one entry per CDR3 protein. Of 1.5 million to 2 million distinct CDR3 sequences in the sample, about 35% were seen once. The sequenced sample was blood. The receptors stem from a woman in her 30s in good health. Both conserved end residues are trimmed from each CDR3.

CDR3 protein	CDR3 length	J gene	V gene
SAKGGSYEQY	10	TRBJ2-7	TRBV20-1
ASSDLIPGQGVGYT	14	TRBJ1-2	TRBV9
ATRGGSESPLH	11	TRBJ1-6	TRBV3-1
ASSLVGTSGRGGTDTQY	17	TRBJ2-3	TRBV13
ASSYRDNSYEQY	12	TRBJ2-7	TRBV5-1
ASSASGTGLAGGPQETQY	18	TRBJ2-5	TRBV7-2
SVEWEADTQY	10	TRBJ2-3	TRBV29-1
ASSPSGLPHTDTQY	14	TRBJ2-3	TRBV9
ASSFNLAGVQETQY	14	TRBJ2-5	TRBV12-3/TRBV12-4
SAWTEKGNQPQH	12	TRBJ1-5	TRBV20-1
ASSYSYPSAGTQY	13	TRBJ2-3	TRBV6-2/TRBV6-3
ASSPGRISGANVLT	14	TRBJ2-6	TRBV7-6
SARGLGGGNEQF	12	TRBJ2-1	TRBV20-1
SAALTVEVGAF	11	TRBJ1-1	TRBV20-1
ASSAQNMNTEAF	12	TRBJ1-1	TRBV9
AISLGSTPTDTQY	13	TRBJ2-3	TRBV10-3
ASSVNGAQQETQY	13	TRBJ2-5	TRBV9
SGTGANVRYGYT	12	TRBJ1-2	TRBV20-1
ASSVANSYNEQF	12	TRBJ2-1	TRBV2
ASRPLADLSTDTQY	14	TRBJ2-3	TRBV2
ASSLRGADNQPQH	13	TRBJ1-5	TRBV6-6
ASSLRLAGGPRETQY	15	TRBJ2-5	TRBV28
SASTTSGGAEEQY	13	TRBJ2-7	TRBV20-1
AVGAGGTTEQY	11	TRBJ2-4	TRBV27
ASSPYEATDTQY	12	TRBJ2-3	TRBV7-9
ASSNNRELGYT	11	TRBJ1-2	TRBV12-3/TRBV12-4
ASSFGGVSTDTQY	13	TRBJ2-3	TRBV7-2
ASSQERRGASNSPLH	15	TRBJ1-6	TRBV4-1
SARDQEQF	8	TRBJ2-1	TRBV20-1
ASSLGLGDYGYT	12	TRBJ1-2	TRBV13
ATSDLGRGRFGSEAQY	16	TRBJ2-3	TRBV24-1
ASSLAVWGVDTQY	13	TRBJ2-3	TRBV11-2
ASSDLPGQGTYNEQF	15	TRBJ2-1	TRBV10-2
SGEVWAGEQY	10	TRBJ2-5	TRBV29-1
ASSYEGEGTQY	11	TRBJ2-3	TRBV6-6
ASSEPPYEQY	10	TRBJ2-7	TRBV6-1
ASSVVAGGANTGELF	15	TRBJ2-2	TRBV9
SAQGFRPKANNEQF	14	TRBJ2-1	TRBV20-1
TWGRGGNSPLH	11	TRBJ1-6	TRBV7-6
ASSLGDSSSLQETQY	15	TRBJ2-5	TRBV7-9
SAIPGTRLYNEQF	13	TRBJ2-1	TRBV20-1
ASSQVIEGDEQF	12	TRBJ2-1	TRBV4-1
ASSYSNKRSGTQNSYEQY	18	TRBJ2-7	TRBV6-5
ASSVDLAGLQETQY	14	TRBJ2-5	TRBV9
ASSRPGLNTEAF	12	TRBJ1-1	TRBV6-2/TRBV6-3
ASSLDARGSSVGANVLT	17	TRBJ2-6	TRBV7-6